The TCR beta chain under discussion was sequenced for a study of T cell responses to AZD1222 COVID-19 vaccine. The study, taken as a whole, reports: Seropositivity was recorded at baseline in only six AZD1222 recipients. At 160-218 and 743-854, vaccine-associated CD4 TCRs were dominant, and they spanned spike.

Clones were read by immunoSEQ multiplex PCR, and TCRdb kept only the in-frame ones, dropping some. The sample has 100,000 to 150,000 clones; approximately 89% are singletons. Germline V CDR1 and CDR2: MNHEY, SVGAGI. Trimming pared 8 bases from V and 0 bases from J, leaving 11 bases between. The CDR3 contains 14 residues. Concerning this clone: Its antigen is still unknown.

The TCR comes from an adult in good health. The sequencing here drew on peripheral blood, taken on day 0 of AZD1222 vaccination. V is TRBV6-5 and J is TRBJ1-5; D remains ambiguous. The CDR3 bases are TGTGCCAGCGGGTTTGGGTATAGCAATCAGCCCCAGCATTTT. The encoded protein is CASGFGYSNQPQHF.